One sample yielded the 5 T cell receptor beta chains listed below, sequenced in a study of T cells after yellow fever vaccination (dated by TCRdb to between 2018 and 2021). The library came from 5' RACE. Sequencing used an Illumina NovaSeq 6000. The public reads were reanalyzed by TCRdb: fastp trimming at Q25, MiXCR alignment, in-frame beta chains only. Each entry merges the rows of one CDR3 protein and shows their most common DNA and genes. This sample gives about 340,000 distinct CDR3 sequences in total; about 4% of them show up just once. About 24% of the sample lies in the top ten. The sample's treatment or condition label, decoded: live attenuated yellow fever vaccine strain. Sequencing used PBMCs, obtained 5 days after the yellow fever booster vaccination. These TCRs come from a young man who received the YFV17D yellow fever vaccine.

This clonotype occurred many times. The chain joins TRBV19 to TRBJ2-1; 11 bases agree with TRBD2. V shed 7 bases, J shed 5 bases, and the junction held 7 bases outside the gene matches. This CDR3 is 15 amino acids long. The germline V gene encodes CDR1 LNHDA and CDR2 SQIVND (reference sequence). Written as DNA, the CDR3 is TGTGCCAGTACCAGACTAGCGGGGAGCAACAATGAGCAGTTCTTC. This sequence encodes CASTRLAGSNNEQFF.

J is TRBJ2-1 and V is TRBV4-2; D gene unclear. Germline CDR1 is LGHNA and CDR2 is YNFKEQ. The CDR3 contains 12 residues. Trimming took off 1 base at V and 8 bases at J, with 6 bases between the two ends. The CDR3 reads CASSQVFHEQFF. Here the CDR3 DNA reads TGTGCCAGCAGCCAAGTATTCCATGAGCAGTTCTTC.

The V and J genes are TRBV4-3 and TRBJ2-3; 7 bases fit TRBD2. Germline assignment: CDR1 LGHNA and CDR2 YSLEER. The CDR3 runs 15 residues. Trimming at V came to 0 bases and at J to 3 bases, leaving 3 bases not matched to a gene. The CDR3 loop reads CASSQDRLATDTQYF. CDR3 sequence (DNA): TGCGCCAGCAGCCAAGATCGACTAGCAACAGATACGCAGTATTTT.

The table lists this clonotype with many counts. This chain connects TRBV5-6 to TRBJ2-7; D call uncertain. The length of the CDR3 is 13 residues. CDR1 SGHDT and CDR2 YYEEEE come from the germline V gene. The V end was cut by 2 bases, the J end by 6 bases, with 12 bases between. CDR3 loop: CASSFVWDPEQYF. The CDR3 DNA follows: TGTGCCAGCAGCTTCGTCTGGGATCCCGAGCAGTACTTC.

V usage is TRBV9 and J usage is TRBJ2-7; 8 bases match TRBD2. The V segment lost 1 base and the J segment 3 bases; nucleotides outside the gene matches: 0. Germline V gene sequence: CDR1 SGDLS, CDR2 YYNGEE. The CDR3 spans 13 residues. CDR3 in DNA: TGTGCCAGCAGCGTAACTAGCGGCTACGAGCAGTACTTC. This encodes CASSVTSGYEQYF.